This T cell receptor (beta chain) appears in the sequencing data of a study of identifying expanded T cells in peripheral blood. The table came from immunoSEQ multiplex PCR; TCRdb's copy has only in-frame clones and leaves some out. Counted here are about 94,000 clones, 70% to 90% occurring once; the ten biggest clones make up less than 6%. CDR3 size: 14 residues. Germline CDR1 reads SGHRS; CDR2 reads YFSETQ. Trimming shortened V by 4 bases and J by 5 bases, and 15 bases separated the two germline ends. V usage is TRBV5-1 and J usage is TRBJ1-1; weak D call: TRBD1 (5 bases). The sequenced material came from blood. This clonotype originated in a person aged 18-69 years in good health. This CDR3 reads CASSVGTYRTEAFF. In DNA form, the CDR3 reads TGCGCCAGCAGCGTTGGGACCTATCGTACTGAAGCTTTCTTT.